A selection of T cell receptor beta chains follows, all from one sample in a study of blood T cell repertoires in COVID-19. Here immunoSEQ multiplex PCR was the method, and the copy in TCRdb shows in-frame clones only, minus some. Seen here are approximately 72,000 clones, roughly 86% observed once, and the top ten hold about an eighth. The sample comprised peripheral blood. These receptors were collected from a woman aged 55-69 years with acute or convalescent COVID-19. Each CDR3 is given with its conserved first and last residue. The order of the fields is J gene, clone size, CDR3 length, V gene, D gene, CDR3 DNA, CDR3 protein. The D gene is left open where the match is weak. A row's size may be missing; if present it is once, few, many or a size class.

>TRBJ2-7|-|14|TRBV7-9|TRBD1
TGTGCCAGCAGCTCCCGGGACAGTCGCTACGAGCAGTACTTC
CASSSRDSRYEQYF
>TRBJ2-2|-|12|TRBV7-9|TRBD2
TGTGCCAGCCGCCCGGGAGGGGGGGAGCTGTTTTTT
CASRPGGGELFF
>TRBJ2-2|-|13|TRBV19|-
TGTGCCAGTAGTATAGATTCTTCCGGGGAGCTGTTTTTT
CASSIDSSGELFF
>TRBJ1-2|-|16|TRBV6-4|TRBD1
TGTGCCAGCAGTAAATCGGGACAGGCGTTTCTGGATGGCTACACCTTC
CASSKSGQAFLDGYTF
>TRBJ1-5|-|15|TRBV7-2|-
TGTGCCAGCAGCTTAGCGGCAGGGGAAGGACAGCCCCAGCATTTT
CASSLAAGEGQPQHF
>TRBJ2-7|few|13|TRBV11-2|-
TGTGCCAGCAGCCGCCTCGGCAGGGGTGAGCAGTACTTC
CASSRLGRGEQYF
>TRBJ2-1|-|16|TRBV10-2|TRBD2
TGCGCCAGCGCCTCACCCGGGACTAGCGGGGCAAATGAGCAGTTCTTC
CASASPGTSGANEQFF
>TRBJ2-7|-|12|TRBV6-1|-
TGTGCCAGCAGTGAAACGAGTTACGAGCAGTACTTC
CASSETSYEQYF
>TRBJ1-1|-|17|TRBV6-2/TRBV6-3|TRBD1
TGTGCCAGCAGTTACTCTGCTTCGGGGACAGCGAACACTGAAGCTTTCTTT
CASSYSASGTANTEAFF
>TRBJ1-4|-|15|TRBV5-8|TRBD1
TGTGCCAGCAGCGATGGACAGGATGAAAATGAAAAACTGTTTTTT
CASSDGQDENEKLFF
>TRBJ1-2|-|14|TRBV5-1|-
TGCGCCAGCAGCTTGGGCAACAGCAACTATGGCTACACCTTC
CASSLGNSNYGYTF
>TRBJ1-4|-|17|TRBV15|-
TGTGCCACCAGCAGAGATCGAGCGTCCGCAACTAATGAAAAACTGTTTTTT
CATSRDRASATNEKLFF
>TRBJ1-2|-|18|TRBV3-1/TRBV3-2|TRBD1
TGTGCCAGCAGCCCACTTGGACAGGGGACCCTATCAGGCTATGGCTACACCTTC
CASSPLGQGTLSGYGYTF
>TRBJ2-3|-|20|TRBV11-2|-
TGTGCCAGCAGCTTAGACGGGGGGCAACCGGGCGCCTCTAGCACAGATACGCAGTATTTT
CASSLDGGQPGASSTDTQYF
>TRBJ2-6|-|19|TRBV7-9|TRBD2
TGTGCCAGCAGAACCGAGGCAGGGAGGGGATACTCTGGGGCCAACGTCCTGACTTTC
CASRTEAGRGYSGANVLTF
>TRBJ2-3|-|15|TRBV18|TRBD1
TGTGCCAGCTCCCCTCAGGGGGCTAGCACAGATACGCAGTATTTT
CASSPQGASTDTQYF
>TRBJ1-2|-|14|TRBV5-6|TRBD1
TGTGCCAGCAGAGACCGGGACAGAAGCTATGGCTACACCTTC
CASRDRDRSYGYTF
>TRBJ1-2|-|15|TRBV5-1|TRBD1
TGCGCCAGCAGCACGGGACAGGGCTTCAAGGGTGGCTACACCTTC
CASSTGQGFKGGYTF
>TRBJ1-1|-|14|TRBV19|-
TGTGCCAGTAGTAGAGAGGGAGGGAACACTGAAGCTTTCTTT
CASSREGGNTEAFF
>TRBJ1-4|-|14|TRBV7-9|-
TGTGCCAGCAGCCCCGCCGGGATTGATGAAAAACTGTTTTTT
CASSPAGIDEKLFF
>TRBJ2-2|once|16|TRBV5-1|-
TGCGCCAGCAGCTCGCGGGGGCCGTCGAACACCGGGGAGCTGTTTTTT
CASSSRGPSNTGELFF
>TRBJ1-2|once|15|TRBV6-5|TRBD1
TGTGCCACCCACCGGGGATCAGGGGGCGCCTATGGCTACACCTTC
CATHRGSGGAYGYTF
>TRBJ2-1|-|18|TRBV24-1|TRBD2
TGTGCCACCAGTGATTCGCCCGTCCTTAGCGGGGGGTACAATGAGCAGTTCTTC
CATSDSPVLSGGYNEQFF
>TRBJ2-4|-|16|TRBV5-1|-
TGCGCCAGCAGCCCACGATATAGAGGGGCCAAAAACATTCAGTACTTC
CASSPRYRGAKNIQYF
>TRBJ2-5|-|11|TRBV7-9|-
TGTGCCAGCAGCCGAACAGGGACCCAGTACTTC
CASSRTGTQYF
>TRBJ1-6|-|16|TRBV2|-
TGTGCCAGCAGTGAAGAACAGAGCTCCTATAATTCACCCCTCCACTTT
CASSEEQSSYNSPLHF
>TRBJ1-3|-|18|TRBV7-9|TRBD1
TGTGCCAGCAGCCACGAATGGCAGGGGGTAGGCTCTGGAAACACCATATATTTT
CASSHEWQGVGSGNTIYF
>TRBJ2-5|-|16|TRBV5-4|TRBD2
TGTGCCAGCAGCCTGAGACTAGCGGGGGCGGAAGAGACCCAGTACTTC
CASSLRLAGAEETQYF
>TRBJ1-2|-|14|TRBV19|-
TGTGCCAGTAGCACGGGACCTTCGACAGGAGGCTACACCTTC
CASSTGPSTGGYTF
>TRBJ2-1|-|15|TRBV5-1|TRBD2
TGCGCCAGCAGCATAGGACTAGCGGGGGGCAATGAGCAGTTCTTC
CASSIGLAGGNEQFF